This T cell receptor (beta chain) was recovered during a study of shared clonotypes between healthy human individuals. Turning to the study itself: There were three CD4 naive, three CD4 memory, two CD8 naive and one CD8 memory plates per donor. Regarding the study as a whole: Sampling covered nothing but blood. Tissue TCR repertoires likely differ from those found in blood.

Note on this clone: Its matching antigen is unknown.

Source study methods: ImmunoSEQ junction-only sequences lacked quality scores, so their filtering differed. The assay was immunoSEQ multiplex PCR, and TCRdb's table has in-frame clones only and misses some. Clone size and V and J calls were adopted from that table, with D and trimming inferred from the DNA. Of around 1.9 million clones listed, over 85% are singletons. Germline CDR1 reads MDHEN; CDR2 reads SYDVKM. The CDR3 has 16 residues. V dropped 4 bases and J dropped 8 bases, with 20 bases sitting between them. Positively selected for CCR7, the CD45RO-negative cells used as naive CD8 cells excluded terminally differentiated effector memory CD45RA+ cells.

This receptor was taken from a man aged 18 to 29 in good health. Some clones in this sample may be carry-over from other donors' samples. Sequencing was done on a sample of naive CD8+ T cells from PBMCs. V usage is TRBV28 and J usage is TRBJ1-4; D might be TRBD1 (5 bases). The CDR3 DNA reads TGTGCCAGCAGTTCGGAGGACGCCAGGGAACGGGAAAAACTGTTTTTT. Residues: CASSSEDAREREKLFF.